The 12 T cell receptor delta chains presented below share a single source sample, sequenced in a study of gamma-delta T cells after stem cell transplantation. TCRdb reran clone calling via CATT on the RT-PCR reads. The sample has around 1,700 delta-chain clones, about 30% seen once. The sequencing input was gamma-delta T cells. Source of these receptors: a human donor. It is not recorded whose cells these are; they may come from a transplant donor.

This clone was detected a few times. This likely traces to a read error, being one base from a far larger clone. In the same sample, other DNA sequences code for this CDR3. The V gene is TRDV2, the J gene TRDJ1; D possibly corresponds to TRDD2 (5 bases). Germline V gene data show CDR1 as GEAIGNYY and CDR2 as EKD. The CDR3 covers 19 residues. Here the CDR3 DNA reads TGTGCCTGCGACACCGTTCGTTACCCTACTTTGGAGTACACCGATAAACTCATCTTT. It translates to CACDTVRYPTLEYTDKLIF.

In regard to this clone: Other DNA sequences within the sample encode an identical CDR3. The chain links TRDV2 to TRDJ1, with 10 bases identical to TRDD3. Germline loops: CDR1 GEAIGNYY, CDR2 EKD. V trimming: 0 bases; J trimming: 4 bases; junction bases outside the gene matches: 16. CDR3 length: 19 residues. CDR3 in DNA: TGTGCCTGTGACACCGTAAAGAGCCGTACTGGGGGATTGATCGATAAACTCATCTTT. As protein: CACDTVKSRTGGLIDKLIF.

Comment on this clone: A much larger clone differs from this one at a single base, so this may be a read error. The chain links TRDV2 to TRDJ3; 7 positions agree with TRDD3. CDR1 is GEAIGNYY and CDR2 is EKD in the germline V gene. CDR3 length equals 20 residues. The CDR3 sequence: CACDTAGGILSSWDTRHMFF. DNA for the CDR3: TGTGCCTGTGACACCGCAGGGGGGATCCTCAGCTCCTGGGACACCCGACACATGTTTTTC.

Judged by abundance, this clone is large. The V gene is TRDV2, the J gene TRDJ1; 11 nucleotides line up with TRDD3. The V gene's germline CDR1 is GEAIGNYY and CDR2 EKD. The CDR3 extends over 16 amino acids. After removal of 4 bases from V and 3 bases from J, the junction contained 9 bases not matched to a gene. The CDR3 sequence: CACERLGDIPPDKLIF. The CDR3 DNA sequence: TGTGCCTGTGAGCGACTGGGGGATATCCCTCCCGATAAACTCATCTTT.

V gene TRDV2 combines with J gene TRDJ1; the match to TRDD3 covers 8 bases. The V gene end was trimmed by 2 bases and the J gene end by 7 bases; junction bases not matched to a gene: 20. Germline-derived CDR1 and CDR2 are GEAIGNYY and EKD. The CDR3 length is 18 residues. CDR3 sequence (DNA): TGTGCCTGTGACAGCTTGGATTCACACCGGGTACTGGGGGGTAAACTCATCTTT. Translation gives CACDSLDSHRVLGGKLIF.

This clone was seen a few times. This sequence is one base from a far larger clone and is likely a read error. The chain employs TRDV2 and TRDJ1; 8 bases agree with TRDD3. The CDR3 contains 17 residues. Germline trimming cut 1 base from V and 5 bases from J; bases unmatched to any gene: 14. The V gene's germline CDR1 is GEAIGNYY and CDR2 EKD. The CDR3 region has the DNA TGTGCCTGTGACACGGCTGGGGGAGGCGGCGAGTGGGATAAACTCATCTTT. Translation gives CACDTAGGGGEWDKLIF.

J is TRDJ1 and V is TRDV2; 9 bases map to TRDD3. Germline V gives CDR1 GEAIGNYY, CDR2 EKD. The CDR3 runs to 17 residues. With V trimmed by 0 bases and J by 4 bases, 11 bases remained unmatched. In nucleotides, the CDR3 is TGTGCCTGTGACACCGTTGGGCCAACTGGGGGACGCGATAAACTCATCTTT. Protein sequence: CACDTVGPTGGRDKLIF.

Points on this clone: This likely traces to a read error, being one base from a far larger clone. Other DNA sequences in this sample translate to the same CDR3. The CDR3 nucleotides read TGTGCCTGTGACCGGACCCCTCTTTCTGGGGCACTGATGGACACCCGACATATGTTTTTC. Translating gives CACDRTPLSGALMDTRHMFF. The chain employs TRDV2 and TRDJ3; weak D call: TRDD3 (6 bases). CDR1 and CDR2 (germline): GEAIGNYY, EKD. This CDR3 has 20 residues.

As for this clone: A much larger clone lies a single base off, so this may be a read error. Other nucleotide sequences in the sample specify the same CDR3. The gene calls are TRDV2 and TRDJ3; D perhaps matches TRDD3 (5 bases). The CDR3 is 18 residues long. Germline CDR1 GEAIGNYY, CDR2 EKD. CDR3: CACDTAGVGTLDTRQMFF. The DNA of the CDR3 is TGTGCCTGTGACACGGCCGGAGTGGGGACTTTAGACACCCGACAAATGTTTTTC.

As to this clone: It may be a read error: a sequence one base away is much more abundant. V is TRDV2 and J is TRDJ1; unclear D gene. Germline lookup yields CDR1 GEAIGNYY and CDR2 EKD. This CDR3 region has 13 residues. CDR3 sequence reads: CARDAYGTDKLIF. The CDR3 DNA reads TGTGCCCGTGACGCCTATGGAACCGATAAACTCATCTTT.

This chain connects TRDV2 to TRDJ1, with 7 bases matching TRDD3. The germline CDR1 and CDR2 sequences are GEAIGNYY and EKD. The V and J ends lost 3 bases and 4 bases, in that order; junction bases with no gene match: 13. The CDR3 contains 16 residues. The CDR3 nucleotides read TGTGCCTGTGACCCCCTGGGGGCCCAAGTCGGCGATAAACTCATCTTT. It codes for CACDPLGAQVGDKLIF.

This clone was seen a few times. The chain recombines TRDV2 with TRDJ2, with TRDD3 matching over 13 bases. The germline V gene encodes CDR1 GEAIGNYY and CDR2 EKD. This CDR3 is 20 amino acids long. The V gene end was trimmed by 3 bases and the J gene end by 1 base; junction bases not matched to a gene: 13. CDR3 DNA sequence: TGTGCCTGTGACCCTGTACTGGGGGATACGGGACACCATTTGACAGCACAACTCTTCTTT. Encoded protein: CACDPVLGDTGHHLTAQLFF.